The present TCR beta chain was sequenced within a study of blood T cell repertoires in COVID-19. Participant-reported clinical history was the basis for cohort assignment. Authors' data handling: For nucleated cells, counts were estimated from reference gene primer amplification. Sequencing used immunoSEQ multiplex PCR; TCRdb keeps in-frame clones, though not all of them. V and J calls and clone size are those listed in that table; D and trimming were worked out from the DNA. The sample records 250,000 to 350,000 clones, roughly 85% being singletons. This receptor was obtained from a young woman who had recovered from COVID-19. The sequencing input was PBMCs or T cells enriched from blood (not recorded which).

The CDR3 spells CASSPNPRGYTGELFF. The CDR3 DNA sequence: TGTGCCAGCAGCCCGAACCCGCGGGGGTACACCGGGGAGCTGTTTTTT. The chain employs TRBV7-2 and TRBJ2-2, with TRBD2 matching over 7 bases. V shed 5 bases and J 3 bases; nucleotides not matched to a gene: 9. Germline assignment: CDR1 SGHTA and CDR2 FQGNSA. The CDR3 loop spans 16 amino acids.